One and the same sample provided the 21 T cell receptor beta chains below, sequenced in a study of tissue T cells after allogeneic stem cell transplantation. TCRdb's copy holds only in-frame clones and misses some; the assay was immunoSEQ multiplex PCR. The table includes about 2,200 clones, about 60% detected once. Specified time point: mouse harvest day 7 after allogeneic transplant. Mouse grafts combined 10^7 T-cell-depleted bone marrow cells with 10^6 splenic CD5+ T cells. Material: liver tissue. Receptors originate from a female BALB/c mouse given C57BL/6 T cells with graft-versus-host disease after an allogeneic hematopoietic cell transplant.

This clone was detected a few times. Gene names are the mouse ones. The CDR3 goes on 1 residue after the read ends, and that part is filled in from the germline J gene. The chain carries TRBV2 and TRBJ2-7, with 11 bases matching TRBD2. With 7 bases clipped from V and 4 bases from J, the junction kept 3 bases outside the gene matches. CDR3 length equals 13 residues. Germline CDR1 and CDR2: LGHNA and YSYQKL. The sequenced part of the CDR3 DNA is TGTGCCAGCAAGACTGGGGGGGTGTATGAACAGTAC. Amino acids: CASKTGGVYEQY. The full CDR3 is CASKTGGVYEQYF.

This clone is hyperexpanded by share. All gene names here are mouse names. The CDR3 extends 1 residue past the end of the read, so its final part is completed from the germline J gene. The genes are TRBV17 and TRBJ2-7, with 9 bases that match TRBD1. Germline V gene lookup returns CDR1 MNHDT and CDR2 YYDKIL. J gave up 7 bases and V 4 bases, and 5 bases lay outside the gene matches. The CDR3 covers 13 residues. The part of the CDR3 DNA that was read is TGTGCTAGCAGTAACAGGGGGCCGAAGGAACAGTAC. This sequence encodes CASSNRGPKEQY. The CDR3 reads in full as CASSNRGPKEQYF. Combining the CDR3 with reference TRBV17 and TRBJ2-7 gives the whole variable domain DTTVKQNPRYKLARVGKPVNLICSQTMNHDTMYWYQKKPNQAPKLLLFYYDKILNREADTFEKFQSSRPNNSFCSLYIGSAGLEYSAMYLCASSNRGPKEQYFGPGTRLTVL.

Points on this clone: Genes here carry mouse names. The read halts 1 residue ahead of the CDR3 end, with the missing end drawn from the germline J gene. The rearrangement links TRBV13-3 to TRBJ2-4; D unresolved. Trimming took off 2 bases at V and 7 bases at J, with 8 bases between the two ends. The CDR3 length is 12 residues. Germline CDR1 reads NNHDY; CDR2 reads SYVADS. The CDR3 protein is CASSEEVYTLYF. CDR3 DNA (partial): TGTGCCAGCAGTGAAGAGGTTTACACCTTGTAC.

This clone was observed a few times. Mouse germline and gene names are used. The read halts 1 residue ahead of the CDR3 end, with the missing end drawn from the germline J gene. V gene TRBV13-2 combines with J gene TRBJ1-6; D is ambiguous. TRBJ1-6 belongs to the ORF category, with a function that is uncertain. The V gene lost 1 base and the J gene lost 3 bases, with 5 bases spanning the gap. Germline values: CDR1 NNHNN, CDR2 SYGAGS (reference sequence). The CDR3 is made up of 14 amino acids. The DNA read from the CDR3 is TGTGCCAGCGGTGATATCAACTATAATTCGCCCCTCTAC. Residues: CASGDINYNSPLY. The entire CDR3 sequence reads CASGDINYNSPLYF.

This clone turned up a few times. Gene names are mouse gene names. The read terminates 1 residue before the CDR3 end, so the remaining end is supplied by the germline J gene. V is TRBV26 and J is TRBJ1-2; D unresolved. Trimming took off 2 bases at V and 0 bases at J, with 10 bases between the two ends. CDR1 is KGHPV, CDR2 FQNQEV, per germline (reference sequence). CDR3 length: 15 amino acids. The sequenced CDR3 bases are TGTGCCAGCAGTCTGGGAGGGCCCGCAAACTCCGACTACACC. Its protein is CASSLGGPANSDYT. In full, the CDR3 reads CASSLGGPANSDYTF.

This clone was seen only once. Gene labels here are mouse ones. The sequenced fragment ends 1 residue before the CDR3 boundary, so the rest is inferred from the germline J gene. V gene TRBV29 combines with J gene TRBJ2-2, with TRBD1 matching 12 bases. Unmatched junction bases numbered 2, after V lost 7 bases and J lost 2 bases. Looked up from germline, CDR1 is MSHET and CDR2 is SYDVDS. The length of the CDR3 is 15 residues. CDR3 DNA (partial): TGTGCTAGCACGGGACAGGGGGCCAACACCGGGCAGCTCTAC. Encoded protein: CASTGQGANTGQLY. From start to end, the CDR3 is CASTGQGANTGQLYF.

On this clone itself: The gene symbols are mouse symbols. The read falls 1 residue short of the CDR3 end, and the missing part is taken from the germline J gene. The gene calls are TRBV26 and TRBJ1-1; 10 nucleotides match TRBD1. There are 14 residues in the CDR3. The J segment lost 5 bases and the V segment lost 3 bases, leaving 3 bases of the junction unmatched. Germline values: CDR1 KGHPV, CDR2 FQNQEV (reference sequence). CDR3 region: CASSLRTGGTEVFF. CDR3 DNA (partial): TGTGCCAGCAGTCTTAGGACAGGGGGAACAGAAGTCTTC. Full variable domain (outside the CDR3, taken from reference TRBV26 and TRBJ1-1): NSKVIQTPRYLVKGQGQKAKMRCIPEKGHPVVFWYQQNKNNEFKFLINFQNQEVLQQIDMTEKRFSAECPSNSPCSLEIQSSEAGDSALYLCASSLRTGGTEVFFGKGTRLTVV.

Notes on this clone: Mouse names are used for the genes. The read stops 1 residue short of the end of the CDR3; the missing end is completed from the germline J gene. The genes are TRBV13-2 and TRBJ2-7; 10 bases are shared with TRBD2. The germline V gene has CDR1 NNHNN and CDR2 SYGAGS (reference sequence). The trim removed 1 base at V and 5 bases at J, leaving 3 bases unmatched. The CDR3 consists of 14 residues. The CDR3 reads CASGDPGTGDEQYF. Partial CDR3 DNA: TGTGCCAGCGGTGATCCCGGGACTGGGGATGAACAGTAC.

This clone was detected only a few times. The gene symbols are mouse symbols. The read halts 1 residue ahead of the CDR3 end, with the missing end drawn from the germline J gene. This sequence joins TRBV13-3 and TRBJ1-3; a weak D match, TRBD1 (6 bases). The CDR3 is 13 residues long. Trimming removed 6 bases at V and 0 bases at J, with 7 bases between. CDR1 is NNHDY, CDR2 SYVADS, per germline. CDR3 residues: CASTDSSGNTLYF. CDR3 DNA (partial): TGTGCCAGCACGGACAGTTCTGGAAATACGCTCTAT. Supplemented by reference TRBV13-3 and TRBJ1-3, the full variable domain reads EAAVTQSPRSKVAVTGGKVTLSCHQTNNHDYMYWYRQDTGHGLRLIHYSYVADSTEKGDIPDGYKASRPSQENFSLILELASLSQTAVYFCASTDSSGNTLYFGEGSRLIVV.

A note on this clone: These gene names are mouse names. The read terminates 1 residue ahead of where the CDR3 ends, so the germline J gene completes it. This chain uses TRBV3 with TRBJ2-4; TRBD2 matches 9 bases. The CDR3 runs 15 residues. V was pared by 5 bases and J by 2 bases, with 5 bases of the junction left unmatched. Per the germline V gene, CDR1 is SNHLY and CDR2 is FYNGKV (reference sequence). CDR3 bases read: TGTGCCAGCAGCCCCCGACTGGGGGCTCAAAACACCTTGTAC. Translating it yields CASSPRLGAQNTLY. From start to end, the CDR3 is CASSPRLGAQNTLYF.

With respect to this clone: Gene names and germline refer to mouse. The CDR3 is CASSDDKTNTEVFF. CDR3 bases read: TGTGCCAGCAGTGATGACAAAACAAACACAGAAGTCTTC. The chain links TRBV13-1 to TRBJ1-1; no definite D call. The read terminates 1 residue ahead of where the CDR3 ends, so the germline J gene completes it. With 0 bases removed from V and 0 bases from J, the gap between germline ends came to 6 bases. CDR1 and CDR2 (germline): NSHNY, SYGAGN. The CDR3 spans 14 residues.

This clone has a handful of counts. Gene names denote mouse genes. The CDR3 end lies 1 residue beyond the end of the read and is filled in from the germline J gene. The rearrangement joins TRBV19 to TRBJ2-7; 11 positions match TRBD1. The CDR3 has 13 residues. V lost 6 bases and J lost 5; bases outside the gene matches: 4. The V gene's germline CDR1 is FNHDT and CDR2 SITEND (reference sequence). The CDR3 loop is CASTRDRGDEQYF. The sequenced part of the CDR3 DNA is TGTGCCAGCACCCGGGACAGGGGGGATGAACAGTAC.

Comments on this clone: Any gene name here is a mouse gene name. The read finishes 1 residue shy of the CDR3 end, and the germline J gene is used to complete it. The genes are TRBV3 and TRBJ1-2; 9 nucleotides line up with TRBD1. This CDR3 is 14 amino acids long. Germline assignment: CDR1 SNHLY and CDR2 FYNGKV (reference sequence). V was pared by 6 bases and J by 0 bases, with 2 bases of the junction left unmatched. The covered CDR3 bases are TGTGCCAGCAGTAGACAGGGGGCAAACTCCGACTACACC. Its protein is CASSRQGANSDYT. The entire CDR3 is CASSRQGANSDYTF.

Comment on this clone: Mouse gene names apply. The CDR3 end lies 1 residue beyond the end of the read and is filled in from the germline J gene. V usage is TRBV3 and J usage is TRBJ1-1; maybe TRBD1 (6 bases). Trimming took off 3 bases at V and 6 bases at J, with 14 bases between the two ends. The CDR3 runs to 14 residues. Germline V lookup: CDR1 SNHLY, CDR2 FYNGKV (reference sequence). The DNA read from the CDR3 is TGTGCCAGCAGCTTTCAGGGGTTACTCCCAGAAGTCTTC. The encoded protein is CASSFQGLLPEVF. The CDR3 in its entirety is CASSFQGLLPEVFF.

There are a few counts of this clone. Genes here carry mouse names. The read finishes 1 residue shy of the CDR3 end, and the germline J gene is used to complete it. V gene TRBV31 combines with J gene TRBJ1-4; no clear D gene. V lost 0 bases and J 8 bases, leaving 10 bases between the germline ends. The CDR3 has 13 residues. The germline gives CDR1 GKSSPN, CDR2 SITVG. The chain's CDR3 is CAWSLAGWERLFF. The CDR3 bases that were read are TGTGCCTGGAGTCTAGCGGGTTGGGAAAGATTATTT.

Notes on this clone: Germline and genes here are mouse. The DNA ends 1 residue before the CDR3 does, and the rest of the CDR3 is filled in from the germline J gene. The chain links TRBV4 to TRBJ1-1; no reliable D call. In germline, CDR1 is LGHDT, CDR2 YNNKQL (reference sequence). This CDR3 has 12 amino acids. V dropped 5 bases and J dropped 1 base, with 5 bases sitting between them. This CDR3 is CASSLRNTEVFF. Partial CDR3 DNA: TGTGCCAGCAGCCTCAGGAACACAGAAGTCTTC.

The table lists this clone with a few counts. Genes here carry mouse names. Coverage ceases 1 residue before the CDR3 finishes, and the germline J gene fills in the end. The V and J genes are TRBV26 and TRBJ1-2; unclear D gene. Germline-derived CDR1 and CDR2 are KGHPV and FQNQEV (reference sequence). V lost 4 bases and J 0 bases, leaving 6 bases between the germline ends. CDR3 size: 13 residues. Here the CDR3 reads CASSPTANSDYTF. The sequenced CDR3 bases are TGTGCCAGCAGTCCCACCGCAAACTCCGACTACACC. Full variable domain (missing parts from reference TRBV26 and TRBJ1-2): NSKVIQTPRYLVKGQGQKAKMRCIPEKGHPVVFWYQQNKNNEFKFLINFQNQEVLQQIDMTEKRFSAECPSNSPCSLEIQSSEAGDSALYLCASSPTANSDYTFGSGTRLLVI.

Turning to this clone: Gene names and germline refer to mouse. Read data end 1 residue before the CDR3 end; the end is taken from the germline J gene. The chain uses TRBV26 and TRBJ2-2; 11 nucleotides align to TRBD1. Unmatched junction bases numbered 4, after V lost 6 bases and J lost 4 bases. The CDR3 is 15 amino acids. Germline CDR1 KGHPV, CDR2 FQNQEV (reference sequence). The CDR3 protein is CASSRGQGGTGQLYF. The part of the CDR3 DNA that was read is TGTGCCAGCAGCCGGGGACAGGGGGGCACCGGGCAGCTCTAC.

Of note for this clone: The gene symbols are mouse symbols. The CDR3 extends 1 residue past the end of the read, so its final part is completed from the germline J gene. V usage is TRBV15 and J usage is TRBJ2-7, with 9 bases fitting TRBD1. The trim removed 5 bases at V and 5 bases at J, leaving 1 base unmatched. Germline V gene data show CDR1 as SGHND and CDR2 as FRSKSL. The CDR3 length is 12 residues. The sequenced part of the CDR3 DNA is TGTGCCAGCAGTCGACAGGGGGATGAACAGTAC. It yields the protein CASSRQGDEQY. The whole CDR3 sequence reads CASSRQGDEQYF. Combining the CDR3 with reference TRBV15 and TRBJ2-7 gives the whole variable domain DAGVTQTPRHEVAEKGQTIILKCEPVSGHNDLFWYRQTKIQGLELLSYFRSKSLMEDGGAFKDRFKAEMLNSSFSTLKIQPTEPKDSAVYLCASSRQGDEQYFGPGTRLTVL.

Comment on this clone: The genes are named according to mouse. The read ends 1 residue early relative to the CDR3; the germline J gene fills the gap. V usage is TRBV26 and J usage is TRBJ1-3; TRBD1 might be the D (6 bases). V gave up 4 bases and J gave up 0 bases, with 13 bases separating them. Germline loops: CDR1 KGHPV, CDR2 FQNQEV (reference sequence). CDR3 length: 16 amino acids. The CDR3: CASSPWQGLSGNTLYF. Incomplete CDR3 DNA: TGTGCCAGCAGTCCCTGGCAGGGGCTTTCTGGAAATACGCTCTAT.

As to this clone: These gene names are mouse names. Read sequence stops 1 residue before the CDR3 end, and the germline J gene provides the missing end. This chain links TRBV13-1 with TRBJ2-1; TRBD2 matches at 10 bases. Germline V gene lookup returns CDR1 NSHNY and CDR2 SYGAGN. This CDR3 is 15 amino acids long. The J segment lost 4 bases and the V segment lost 1 base, leaving 2 bases of the junction unmatched. CDR3: CASSDMGLGYAEQFF. The sequenced CDR3 bases are TGTGCCAGCAGTGATATGGGACTGGGGTATGCTGAGCAGTTC.